A selection of T cell receptor beta chains follows, all from one sample in a study of shared T cell receptors in the human thymus. TCRdb keeps only in-frame clones here, not all; method: immunoSEQ multiplex PCR. The table lists hundreds of thousands of clones, approximately 87% of them singletons. These data also featured in a second study, about human thymus T cells.

What was sequenced was thymocytes. Every receptor here comes from a boy under two years old with a congenital heart defect. CDR3s include the opening cysteine and the closing phenylalanine or tryptophan. A D gene is named only where the DNA matches it firmly. Size tells how often a clone was seen (once, few, many) or the class of an expanded clone, and some rows leave it out.

J gene: TRBJ1-5
clone size: -
V gene: TRBV30
D gene: TRBD1
CDR3 length: 21
CDR3 protein: CAWSTDRGSPHGPYSNQPQHF
CDR3 DNA: TGTGCCTGGAGTACTGACAGGGGGTCGCCCCACGGACCCTATAGCAATCAGCCCCAGCATTTT

J gene: TRBJ2-5
clone size: -
V gene: TRBV5-8
D gene: TRBD2
CDR3 length: 17
CDR3 protein: CASSLSPSSGRDVTQYF
CDR3 DNA: TGTGCCAGCAGCTTGAGTCCTTCTAGCGGGAGGGACGTGACCCAGTACTTC

J gene: TRBJ2-2
clone size: -
V gene: TRBV6-5
D gene: -
CDR3 length: 14
CDR3 protein: CASGVAAVDGELFF
CDR3 DNA: TGTGCCAGCGGGGTTGCAGCGGTGGACGGGGAGCTGTTTTTT

J gene: TRBJ2-3
clone size: -
V gene: TRBV27
D gene: -
CDR3 length: 15
CDR3 protein: CASSKPGSSTDTQYF
CDR3 DNA: TGTGCCAGCAGTAAGCCGGGGTCTAGCACAGATACGCAGTATTTT

J gene: TRBJ2-7
clone size: -
V gene: TRBV27
D gene: TRBD2
CDR3 length: 14
CDR3 protein: CATQGLAGVGEQYF
CDR3 DNA: TGTGCCACCCAGGGACTAGCGGGAGTCGGGGAGCAGTACTTC

J gene: TRBJ2-7
clone size: -
V gene: TRBV4-2
D gene: TRBD2
CDR3 length: 15
CDR3 protein: CASSHPTGGGGEQYF
CDR3 DNA: TGTGCCAGCAGCCACCCCACGGGAGGGGGTGGCGAGCAGTACTTC

J gene: TRBJ2-1
clone size: -
V gene: TRBV5-1
D gene: TRBD2
CDR3 length: 16
CDR3 protein: CASSINPGLQFNEQFF
CDR3 DNA: TGCGCCAGCAGCATTAATCCGGGACTACAATTCAATGAGCAGTTCTTC

J gene: TRBJ1-1
clone size: -
V gene: TRBV12-5
D gene: -
CDR3 length: 20
CDR3 protein: CASGLAPDSWGTPQNTEAFF
CDR3 DNA: TGTGCTAGTGGTTTGGCGCCCGATTCATGGGGGACACCACAGAACACTGAAGCTTTCTTT

J gene: TRBJ1-2
clone size: -
V gene: TRBV30
D gene: TRBD1
CDR3 length: 18
CDR3 protein: CAWTVRQPGQEANYGYTF
CDR3 DNA: TGTGCCTGGACCGTACGGCAACCCGGACAGGAAGCTAACTATGGCTACACCTTC

J gene: TRBJ2-7
clone size: once
V gene: TRBV27
D gene: TRBD2
CDR3 length: 17
CDR3 protein: CASSLSGLAGGPHEQYF
CDR3 DNA: TGTGCCAGCAGTTTAAGCGGACTAGCGGGAGGGCCACACGAGCAGTACTTC

J gene: TRBJ2-7
clone size: once
V gene: TRBV2
D gene: TRBD2
CDR3 length: 17
CDR3 protein: CASGLPPGLAGAYEQYF
CDR3 DNA: TGTGCCAGCGGACTCCCTCCGGGACTAGCGGGAGCCTACGAGCAGTACTTC

J gene: TRBJ2-7
clone size: -
V gene: TRBV21-1
D gene: -
CDR3 length: 15
CDR3 protein: CASSIDPRGPYEQYF
CDR3 DNA: TGTGCCAGCAGCATCGACCCCAGAGGGCCCTACGAGCAGTACTTC

J gene: TRBJ2-1
clone size: -
V gene: TRBV7-8
D gene: -
CDR3 length: 15
CDR3 protein: CASSLWAPSYNEQFF
CDR3 DNA: TGTGCCAGCAGCTTATGGGCACCCTCCTACAATGAGCAGTTCTTC

J gene: TRBJ1-5
clone size: -
V gene: TRBV28
D gene: -
CDR3 length: 14
CDR3 protein: CASSTGSQAQPQHF
CDR3 DNA: TGTGCCAGCAGTACCGGCTCCCAGGCCCAGCCCCAGCATTTT

J gene: TRBJ2-7
clone size: once
V gene: TRBV28
D gene: TRBD2
CDR3 length: 13
CDR3 protein: CAVGTSGPYEQYF
CDR3 DNA: TGTGCGGTGGGGACTAGCGGTCCCTACGAGCAGTACTTC

J gene: TRBJ2-3
clone size: -
V gene: TRBV20-1
D gene: -
CDR3 length: 11
CDR3 protein: CSAIIADTQYF
CDR3 DNA: TGCAGTGCTATAATCGCAGATACGCAGTATTTT

J gene: TRBJ2-7
clone size: -
V gene: TRBV25-1
D gene: -
CDR3 length: 11
CDR3 protein: CASAGNREQYF
CDR3 DNA: TGTGCCAGCGCGGGAAATCGCGAGCAGTACTTC

J gene: TRBJ2-3
clone size: -
V gene: TRBV5-4
D gene: TRBD2
CDR3 length: 17
CDR3 protein: CASSLAGGLAVTDTQYF
CDR3 DNA: TGTGCCAGCAGCTTGGCGGGAGGACTAGCTGTTACAGATACGCAGTATTTT

J gene: TRBJ2-7
clone size: once
V gene: TRBV7-9
D gene: TRBD1
CDR3 length: 14
CDR3 protein: CASSPPGQGYEQYF
CDR3 DNA: TGTGCCAGCAGCCCCCCCGGACAGGGGTACGAGCAGTACTTC

J gene: TRBJ2-6
clone size: -
V gene: TRBV27
D gene: -
CDR3 length: 15
CDR3 protein: CASSFIFSGANVLTF
CDR3 DNA: TGTGCCAGCAGTTTTATCTTCTCTGGGGCCAACGTCCTGACTTTC

J gene: TRBJ1-2
clone size: -
V gene: TRBV15
D gene: -
CDR3 length: 15
CDR3 protein: CATSRERRGNEGYTF
CDR3 DNA: TGTGCCACCAGCAGAGAAAGGCGCGGTAACGAGGGCTACACCTTC

J gene: TRBJ1-3
clone size: -
V gene: TRBV10-3
D gene: -
CDR3 length: 11
CDR3 protein: CAIMAGNTIYF
CDR3 DNA: TGTGCCATCATGGCCGGAAACACCATATATTTT

J gene: TRBJ2-7
clone size: -
V gene: TRBV7-2
D gene: TRBD2
CDR3 length: 17
CDR3 protein: CASSLRMTGLAGNEQYF
CDR3 DNA: TGTGCCAGCAGCTTAAGGATGACAGGACTAGCGGGAAATGAGCAGTACTTC

J gene: TRBJ1-1
clone size: -
V gene: TRBV19
D gene: -
CDR3 length: 13
CDR3 protein: CASSQGRGTEAFF
CDR3 DNA: TGTGCCAGTAGCCAGGGGAGGGGCACTGAAGCTTTCTTT

J gene: TRBJ2-1
clone size: -
V gene: TRBV9
D gene: TRBD2
CDR3 length: 15
CDR3 protein: CASSVRLADYNEQFF
CDR3 DNA: TGTGCCAGCAGCGTCAGGCTAGCGGACTACAATGAGCAGTTCTTC

J gene: TRBJ1-2
clone size: once
V gene: TRBV11-3
D gene: TRBD1
CDR3 length: 15
CDR3 protein: CASSPRGQGDYGYTF
CDR3 DNA: TGTGCCAGCAGCCCAAGGGGACAGGGGGACTATGGCTACACCTTC

J gene: TRBJ1-2
clone size: -
V gene: TRBV28
D gene: -
CDR3 length: 15
CDR3 protein: CASSLVLQGVYGYTF
CDR3 DNA: TGTGCCAGCAGTTTGGTTCTACAGGGAGTCTATGGCTACACCTTC

J gene: TRBJ2-7
clone size: -
V gene: TRBV27
D gene: TRBD2
CDR3 length: 16
CDR3 protein: CASSRASGLRGYEQYF
CDR3 DNA: TGTGCCAGCAGTCGAGCTAGCGGGTTGAGGGGTTACGAGCAGTACTTC

J gene: TRBJ2-7
clone size: -
V gene: TRBV10-2
D gene: -
CDR3 length: 17
CDR3 protein: CASNEGAPGLDYYEQYF
CDR3 DNA: TGCGCCAGCAACGAGGGGGCCCCGGGACTAGATTACTACGAGCAGTACTTC

J gene: TRBJ2-1
clone size: -
V gene: TRBV6-5
D gene: -
CDR3 length: 15
CDR3 protein: CASSPLDREYNEQFF
CDR3 DNA: TGTGCCAGCAGCCCCCTGGACAGAGAATACAATGAGCAGTTCTTC

J gene: TRBJ2-5
clone size: -
V gene: TRBV28
D gene: TRBD1
CDR3 length: 16
CDR3 protein: CASILGTGAPQETQYF
CDR3 DNA: TGTGCCAGCATCCTTGGGACAGGGGCCCCCCAAGAGACCCAGTACTTC

J gene: TRBJ2-6
clone size: -
V gene: TRBV9
D gene: -
CDR3 length: 17
CDR3 protein: CASSLTSRGSGANVLTF
CDR3 DNA: TGTGCCAGCAGCCTTACTAGTAGAGGCTCTGGGGCCAACGTCCTGACTTTC

J gene: TRBJ1-2
clone size: -
V gene: TRBV11-3
D gene: TRBD1
CDR3 length: 17
CDR3 protein: CASSPGQARYGNYGYTF
CDR3 DNA: TGTGCCAGCAGCCCGGGACAGGCTCGTTATGGTAACTATGGCTACACCTTC

J gene: TRBJ2-7
clone size: -
V gene: TRBV27
D gene: -
CDR3 length: 14
CDR3 protein: CASSWNGSSYEQYF
CDR3 DNA: TGTGCCAGCAGTTGGAACGGGAGCTCCTACGAGCAGTACTTC

J gene: TRBJ2-7
clone size: -
V gene: TRBV2
D gene: -
CDR3 length: 13
CDR3 protein: CASTGGITYEQYF
CDR3 DNA: TGTGCCAGCACCGGCGGGATTACCTACGAGCAGTACTTC

J gene: TRBJ2-7
clone size: -
V gene: TRBV7-8
D gene: -
CDR3 length: 14
CDR3 protein: CASSPHGPCYEQYF
CDR3 DNA: TGTGCCAGCAGCCCCCATGGGCCTTGCTACGAGCAGTACTTC

J gene: TRBJ2-4
clone size: -
V gene: TRBV6-6
D gene: TRBD2
CDR3 length: 16
CDR3 protein: CASSYGREGFKNIQYF
CDR3 DNA: TGTGCCAGCAGTTACGGGCGGGAGGGTTTCAAAAACATTCAGTACTTC

J gene: TRBJ1-1
clone size: -
V gene: TRBV9
D gene: -
CDR3 length: 15
CDR3 protein: CASSAPNRENTEAFF
CDR3 DNA: TGTGCCAGCAGCGCACCGAATCGGGAGAACACTGAAGCTTTCTTT

J gene: TRBJ2-1
clone size: -
V gene: TRBV2
D gene: TRBD2
CDR3 length: 18
CDR3 protein: CASSGGRPGLAANNEQFF
CDR3 DNA: TGTGCCAGCAGTGGGGGACGGCCTGGACTAGCGGCAAACAATGAGCAGTTCTTC

J gene: TRBJ2-1
clone size: -
V gene: TRBV29-1
D gene: TRBD2
CDR3 length: 13
CDR3 protein: CSVVLLADNEQFF
CDR3 DNA: TGCAGCGTCGTCCTTCTAGCGGACAATGAGCAGTTCTTC

J gene: TRBJ2-1
clone size: -
V gene: TRBV4-1
D gene: TRBD2
CDR3 length: 18
CDR3 protein: CASSQERGRVAGGDEQFF
CDR3 DNA: TGCGCCAGCAGCCAAGAAAGGGGGCGAGTAGCGGGAGGGGATGAGCAGTTCTTC

J gene: TRBJ2-5
clone size: -
V gene: TRBV9
D gene: TRBD2
CDR3 length: 16
CDR3 protein: CASSQYKRDGQETQYF
CDR3 DNA: TGTGCCAGCAGTCAATACAAGCGGGATGGCCAAGAGACCCAGTACTTC

J gene: TRBJ2-2
clone size: -
V gene: TRBV5-4
D gene: TRBD1
CDR3 length: 16
CDR3 protein: CASRPNRGPDTGELFF
CDR3 DNA: TGTGCCAGCAGACCAAACAGGGGACCAGACACCGGGGAGCTGTTTTTT

J gene: TRBJ2-3
clone size: -
V gene: TRBV27
D gene: -
CDR3 length: 11
CDR3 protein: CASGGADTQYF
CDR3 DNA: TGTGCCAGCGGCGGAGCAGATACGCAGTATTTT

J gene: TRBJ2-7
clone size: -
V gene: TRBV10-3
D gene: -
CDR3 length: 11
CDR3 protein: CAISESGHHDF
CDR3 DNA: TGTGCCATCAGTGAGTCGGGACACCATGACTTC